The TCR beta chain described here comes from a study of T cell changes during pregnancy in multiple sclerosis. The ends lost 7 bases at V and 1 base at J; junction bases unmatched: 5. CDR1 SGHTA and CDR2 FQGNSA come from the germline V gene. The CDR3 sequence is 16 residues long. The table came from immunoSEQ multiplex PCR; TCRdb's copy has only in-frame clones and leaves some out. The sample has some 80,000 clones; about 89% are singletons. The sample in question was peripheral blood, obtained in the first trimester of pregnancy. The chain couples TRBV7-2 to TRBJ2-6, with 9 bases fitting TRBD1. This receptor was identified in a female donor in good health, enrolled as a control in a pregnancy study. The CDR3 DNA is TGTGCCAGCATCACAGGGGGCAGGTCTGGGGCCAACGTCCTGACTTTC. Translating gives CASITGGRSGANVLTF.